What follows is one T cell receptor (beta chain) and its context. This sample was taken from a study of blood T cell repertoires in COVID-19. Study-level information: The samples span acute and convalescent COVID-19 from the United States, Italy and Spain. From T cells, B-cell-depleted T cells, or PBMCs came the material, which was cDNA or gDNA.

Data came from immunoSEQ multiplex PCR; TCRdb stores just in-frame clones and leaves some out. Counted here are around 57,000 clones, approximately 90% occurring once; the ten biggest clones make up 3.9%. This CDR3 spans 13 amino acids. Trimming took off 6 bases at V and 4 bases at J, with 9 bases between the two ends. Sequencing was performed on peripheral blood. The chain is built from TRBV12-3 or TRBV12-4 and TRBJ1-4; no clear D. This TCR derives from a man aged 45-65 years with acute or convalescent COVID-19. This chain's CDR3 is CASRSRLNEKLFF. The DNA for the CDR3 is TGTGCCAGCAGGTCCAGGCTTAATGAAAAACTGTTTTTT.